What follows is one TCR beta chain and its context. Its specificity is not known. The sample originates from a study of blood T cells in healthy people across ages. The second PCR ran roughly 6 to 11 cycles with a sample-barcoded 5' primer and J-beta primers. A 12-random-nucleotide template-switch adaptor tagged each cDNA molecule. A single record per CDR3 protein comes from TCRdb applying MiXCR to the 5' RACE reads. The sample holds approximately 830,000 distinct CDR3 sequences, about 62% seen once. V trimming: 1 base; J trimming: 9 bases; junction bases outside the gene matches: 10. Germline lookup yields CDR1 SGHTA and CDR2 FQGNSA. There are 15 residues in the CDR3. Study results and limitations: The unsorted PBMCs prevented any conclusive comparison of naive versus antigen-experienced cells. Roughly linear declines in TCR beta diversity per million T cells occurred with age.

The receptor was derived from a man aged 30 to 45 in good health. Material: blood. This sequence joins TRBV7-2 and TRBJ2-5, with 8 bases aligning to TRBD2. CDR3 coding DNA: TGTGCCAGCAGCTTAGAGCGGGGGCCGGGTGGGGCCCAGTACTTC. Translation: CASSLERGPGGAQYF.